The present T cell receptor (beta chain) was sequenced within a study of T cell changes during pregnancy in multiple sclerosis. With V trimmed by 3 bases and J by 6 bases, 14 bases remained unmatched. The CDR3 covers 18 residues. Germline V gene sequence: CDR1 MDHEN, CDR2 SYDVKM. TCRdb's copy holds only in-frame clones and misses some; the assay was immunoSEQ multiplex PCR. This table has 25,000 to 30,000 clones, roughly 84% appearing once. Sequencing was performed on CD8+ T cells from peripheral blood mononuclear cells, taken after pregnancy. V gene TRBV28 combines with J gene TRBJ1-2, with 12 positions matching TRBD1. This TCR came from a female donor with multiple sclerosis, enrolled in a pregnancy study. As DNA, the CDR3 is TGTGCCAGCAGTTTTTGGGGGGACAGGGGGCTAAAAGGGGATGGCTACACCTTC. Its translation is CASSFWGDRGLKGDGYTF.